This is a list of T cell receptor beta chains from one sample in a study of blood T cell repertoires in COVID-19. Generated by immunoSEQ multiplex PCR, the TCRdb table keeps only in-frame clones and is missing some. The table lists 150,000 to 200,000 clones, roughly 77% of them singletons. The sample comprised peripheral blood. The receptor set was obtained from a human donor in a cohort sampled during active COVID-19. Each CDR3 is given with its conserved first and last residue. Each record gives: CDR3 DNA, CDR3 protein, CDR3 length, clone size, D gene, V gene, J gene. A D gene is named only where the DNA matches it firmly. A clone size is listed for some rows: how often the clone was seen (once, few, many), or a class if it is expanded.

DNA: TGTGCCAGCAGCGAGGGACTAGCGGGGGGGCCGGAGACCCAGTACTTC; CDR3: CASSEGLAGGPETQYF; length: 16; size: .; D: TRBD2; V: TRBV7-2; J: TRBJ2-5
DNA: TGTGCCAGCAGCAGCGTAGATTTGTCGGGAAATGGCTACACCTTC; CDR3: CASSSVDLSGNGYTF; length: 15; size: .; D: .; V: TRBV4-2; J: TRBJ1-2
DNA: TGTGCCAGCAGCTTTTCAGGGGGCGCGGTGGAGACCCAGTACTTC; CDR3: CASSFSGGAVETQYF; length: 15; size: .; D: TRBD1; V: TRBV7-9; J: TRBJ2-5
DNA: TGTGCCAGCAGCCCCCCAGCGGGAGGGTCCGATGAGCAGTTCTTC; CDR3: CASSPPAGGSDEQFF; length: 15; size: .; D: TRBD2; V: TRBV7-3; J: TRBJ2-1
DNA: TGTGCCAGCAGCCTCGGTGGGAGAACTATTGGCTACACCTTC; CDR3: CASSLGGRTIGYTF; length: 14; size: .; D: .; V: TRBV5-5; J: TRBJ1-2
DNA: TGTGCCAGCAGTGAGGCGGGCGATGAGCAGTTCTTC; CDR3: CASSEAGDEQFF; length: 12; size: .; D: .; V: TRBV2; J: TRBJ2-1
DNA: TGTGCCAGCTCACCCTTGGAGGAGACTGAAGCTTTCTTT; CDR3: CASSPLEETEAFF; length: 13; size: .; D: .; V: TRBV18; J: TRBJ1-1
DNA: TGTGCCAGTAGTGTCTGGGACACGCAGAACTATGGCTACACCTTC; CDR3: CASSVWDTQNYGYTF; length: 15; size: .; D: .; V: TRBV19; J: TRBJ1-2
DNA: TGTGCCACCAGTGATACAAGCACAGATACGCAGTATTTT; CDR3: CATSDTSTDTQYF; length: 13; size: .; D: .; V: TRBV24-1; J: TRBJ2-3
DNA: TGCAGCGTTGGGGACAGTATCGGCTACGAGCAGTACTTC; CDR3: CSVGDSIGYEQYF; length: 13; size: .; D: TRBD1; V: TRBV29-1; J: TRBJ2-7
DNA: TGTGCCAGCGGACAGGCTTCCTATGGCTACACCTTC; CDR3: CASGQASYGYTF; length: 12; size: .; D: TRBD1; V: TRBV2; J: TRBJ1-2
DNA: TGTGCCAGCAGTCCGACAGAGACCGGGGAGCTGTTTTTT; CDR3: CASSPTETGELFF; length: 13; size: .; D: .; V: TRBV6-2/TRBV6-3; J: TRBJ2-2
DNA: TGTGCCAGCAGTTACTCTGAGGGGGGGCGAGAGACCCAGTACTTC; CDR3: CASSYSEGGRETQYF; length: 15; size: .; D: .; V: TRBV6-2/TRBV6-3; J: TRBJ2-5
DNA: TGTGCCAGCAGCGATACGGTAACAGGGCGGCTACCAACGGGCTACACCTTC; CDR3: CASSDTVTGRLPTGYTF; length: 17; size: .; D: .; V: TRBV9; J: TRBJ1-2
DNA: TGTGCCAGCAGTTTGCGCCAACACCCCGGACAGGGGTCCTTCAATCAGCCCCAGCATTTT; CDR3: CASSLRQHPGQGSFNQPQHF; length: 20; size: .; D: TRBD1; V: TRBV27; J: TRBJ1-5
DNA: TGTGCCAGCAGCTTAGCAGGGGGCATAGAGGCTTTCTTT; CDR3: CASSLAGGIEAFF; length: 13; size: .; D: TRBD1; V: TRBV7-9; J: TRBJ1-1
DNA: TGTGCCAGCAGCTTAGGGGGCGTTAACCAAGAGACCCAGTACTTC; CDR3: CASSLGGVNQETQYF; length: 15; size: .; D: .; V: TRBV7-2; J: TRBJ2-5
DNA: TGCGCCAGCAGCTCAGGGGCAGGACCGTACAATGAGCAGTTCTTC; CDR3: CASSSGAGPYNEQFF; length: 15; size: .; D: .; V: TRBV5-1; J: TRBJ2-1
DNA: TGTGCCAGCAACCGACAGGGGGACACCGGGGAGCTGTTTTTT; CDR3: CASNRQGDTGELFF; length: 14; size: .; D: TRBD1; V: TRBV6-5; J: TRBJ2-2
DNA: TGCGCCAGCAGCCAAGAAATAGCGGGAGTAGGGGAGCAGTTCTTC; CDR3: CASSQEIAGVGEQFF; length: 15; size: few; D: TRBD2; V: TRBV4-3; J: TRBJ2-1
DNA: TGTGCCAGCAGCCAGGGACTAGCGGCCTCTAGGTACAATGAGCAGTTCTTC; CDR3: CASSQGLAASRYNEQFF; length: 17; size: once; D: TRBD2; V: TRBV14; J: TRBJ2-1
DNA: TGCAGTGCTGGTGGGACTAGCGGGACGGCATCGCAGTTCTTC; CDR3: CSAGGTSGTASQFF; length: 14; size: many; D: TRBD2; V: TRBV20-1; J: TRBJ2-1
DNA: TGTGCCAGCAGCGTAGTGAGCGGGTACACAGATACGCAGTATTTT; CDR3: CASSVVSGYTDTQYF; length: 15; size: once; D: .; V: TRBV9; J: TRBJ2-3
DNA: TGCGCCAGCACCTGGGCGGGGGCAGACTATGATGGCTACACCTTC; CDR3: CASTWAGADYDGYTF; length: 15; size: .; D: .; V: TRBV5-1; J: TRBJ1-2
DNA: TGCAGTGCTAGTTTCTTAGCGGGGGGTGCAGATACGCAGTATTTT; CDR3: CSASFLAGGADTQYF; length: 15; size: .; D: TRBD2; V: TRBV20-1; J: TRBJ2-3
DNA: TGTGCCAGCAGCTTAGTCCCGGGAGGGCCCGGGGATACGCAGTATTTT; CDR3: CASSLVPGGPGDTQYF; length: 16; size: .; D: TRBD2; V: TRBV7-6; J: TRBJ2-3
DNA: TGTGCCAGCAGCGCAAACAGGGGCGTCGGCACCGGGGAGCTGTTTTTT; CDR3: CASSANRGVGTGELFF; length: 16; size: .; D: TRBD1; V: TRBV5-4; J: TRBJ2-2
DNA: TGTGCCAGCAGTCTTGGACAGGCTGGGTCACCCCTCCACTTT; CDR3: CASSLGQAGSPLHF; length: 14; size: .; D: TRBD1; V: TRBV6-5; J: TRBJ1-6
DNA: TGTGCCAGTAATAAGGGGACTCCCTATGGCTACACCTTC; CDR3: CASNKGTPYGYTF; length: 13; size: .; D: .; V: TRBV19; J: TRBJ1-2
DNA: TGCGCCAGCAGTCAACCCTCGGCAGGGACAGACCCCACAGATACGCAGTATTTT; CDR3: CASSQPSAGTDPTDTQYF; length: 18; size: .; D: TRBD1; V: TRBV23-1; J: TRBJ2-3
DNA: TGTGCCAGTAGTACCCGGACAGGGTGGAACTATGGCTACACCTTC; CDR3: CASSTRTGWNYGYTF; length: 15; size: .; D: TRBD1; V: TRBV19; J: TRBJ1-2
DNA: TGTGCCAGCAGTGGAAGACAGAGTTCCACTACAATCTACGAGCAGTACTTC; CDR3: CASSGRQSSTTIYEQYF; length: 17; size: .; D: .; V: TRBV2; J: TRBJ2-7
DNA: TGTGCCAGTATCGCCCGTGCGGGGGTCGGGCAGCCCCAGCATTTT; CDR3: CASIARAGVGQPQHF; length: 15; size: .; D: .; V: TRBV19; J: TRBJ1-5
DNA: TGCGCCAGCAGAATGACAGCTGATAGCTATGGCTACACCTTC; CDR3: CASRMTADSYGYTF; length: 14; size: .; D: .; V: TRBV5-1; J: TRBJ1-2
DNA: TGTGCCAGCAGTCAAGGGGGCGCGGGGACTGAAGCTTTCTTT; CDR3: CASSQGGAGTEAFF; length: 14; size: once; D: TRBD1; V: TRBV2; J: TRBJ1-1
DNA: TGTGCCAGCAGACCCGACAGGTGGGGTTCACCCCTCCACTTT; CDR3: CASRPDRWGSPLHF; length: 14; size: .; D: .; V: TRBV6-5; J: TRBJ1-6
DNA: TGTGCCAGCAGCTTGAATAGAGGGACAGAGTATAATTCACCCCTCCACTTT; CDR3: CASSLNRGTEYNSPLHF; length: 17; size: .; D: TRBD1; V: TRBV5-4; J: TRBJ1-6
DNA: TGTGCCAGCAGCCCTGTGGGAGCGGGGGGAAATGAGCAGTTCTTC; CDR3: CASSPVGAGGNEQFF; length: 15; size: .; D: TRBD2; V: TRBV9; J: TRBJ2-1
DNA: TGTGCCAGCAGCTTCGTGAACACTGAAGCTTTCTTT; CDR3: CASSFVNTEAFF; length: 12; size: .; D: .; V: TRBV5-6; J: TRBJ1-1
DNA: TGTGCCAGCAGACCGGGACAGGGGTCCTACGAGCAGTACTTC; CDR3: CASRPGQGSYEQYF; length: 14; size: .; D: TRBD1; V: TRBV3-1/TRBV3-2; J: TRBJ2-7
DNA: TGTGCCAGCAGCCGCCTCCTTTCAGGATCCTACAATGAGCAGTTCTTC; CDR3: CASSRLLSGSYNEQFF; length: 16; size: .; D: .; V: TRBV11-2; J: TRBJ2-1
DNA: TGTGCCAGCAGCATGAGCGGGAAAAACTACAATGAGCAGTTCTTC; CDR3: CASSMSGKNYNEQFF; length: 15; size: .; D: .; V: TRBV21-1; J: TRBJ2-1
DNA: TGTGCCAGCAGCCACCCTGCAGGACTCTCGAAGACCCAGTACTTC; CDR3: CASSHPAGLSKTQYF; length: 15; size: .; D: .; V: TRBV3-1/TRBV3-2; J: TRBJ2-5
DNA: TGTGCCAGCAGCGTCGGGACTAGTATTACAGATACGCAGTATTTT; CDR3: CASSVGTSITDTQYF; length: 15; size: .; D: TRBD2; V: TRBV9; J: TRBJ2-3
DNA: TGTGCCTGGAGGGACTACGGGACAGTCTCCTACGAGCAGTACTTC; CDR3: CAWRDYGTVSYEQYF; length: 15; size: .; D: .; V: TRBV30; J: TRBJ2-7
DNA: TGTGCCAGTAGTATATTGGGAGCTGAAGCTTTCTTT; CDR3: CASSILGAEAFF; length: 12; size: .; D: .; V: TRBV19; J: TRBJ1-1
DNA: TGTGCCAGCAGCCCGCTTGGGTGGGGCGGCTCCTACGAGCAGTACTTC; CDR3: CASSPLGWGGSYEQYF; length: 16; size: .; D: .; V: TRBV14; J: TRBJ2-7
DNA: TGTGCCAGCGGGGACAGGGGGCCGAACAATGAGCAGTTCTTC; CDR3: CASGDRGPNNEQFF; length: 14; size: .; D: TRBD1; V: TRBV27; J: TRBJ2-1
DNA: TGTGCCTGGAGTGGAATTAGCGGGGGGGCAGGGGAGACCCAGTACTTC; CDR3: CAWSGISGGAGETQYF; length: 16; size: .; D: TRBD2; V: TRBV30; J: TRBJ2-5
DNA: TGTGCCAGCTCACCAAGGGGGCGCAACACAGATACGCAGTATTTT; CDR3: CASSPRGRNTDTQYF; length: 15; size: .; D: TRBD1; V: TRBV18; J: TRBJ2-3
DNA: TGTGCCAGCTCCAGGCTACCTACGACGGATTCACCCCTCCACTTT; CDR3: CASSRLPTTDSPLHF; length: 15; size: few; D: .; V: TRBV18; J: TRBJ1-6